These 9 T cell receptor beta chains were sequenced from one sample in a study of T-cell reconstitution after alpha-beta-depleted transplantation in children. The authors prepared the TCRbeta library with unique molecular identifiers. TCRdb reprocessed the PCR reads with MiXCR, giving one entry per CDR3 protein. This repertoire shows a few hundred thousand distinct CDR3 sequences, 9.5% to 13% found once; its top ten account for roughly a quarter. The material was peripheral blood, obtained 180 days after TCRalphabeta/CD19-depleted stem cell transplant. These receptors were taken from a male patient between 2 and 10 years old who had a stem cell transplant for chronic granulomatous disease, so the T cells may come from the graft donor.

This clonotype occurred many times. The J gene is TRBJ2-1, the V gene TRBV6-2 or TRBV6-3, with 12 bases lining up with TRBD2. CDR3 length: 15 amino acids. The J segment lost 3 bases and the V segment lost 5 bases, leaving 2 bases of the junction unmatched. Germline CDR1 and CDR2: MNHEY and SVGEGT. The DNA for the CDR3 is TGTGCCAGCAGTACGGGACTAGCGGGCTACAATGAGCAGTTCTTC. This sequence encodes CASSTGLAGYNEQFF.

This clonotype was recorded many times. The CDR3 loop reads CASSALPGSRTDTQYF. CDR3 nucleotide sequence: TGTGCCAGCAGCGCGCTTCCGGGGTCGCGCACAGATACGCAGTATTTT. The chain is built from TRBV7-2 and TRBJ2-3; perhaps TRBD2 as D (5 bases). The CDR3 runs to 16 residues. Germline CDR1 reads SGHTA; CDR2 reads FQGNSA. V lost 5 bases and J lost 1, with 16 bases in between.

This clonotype was counted many times. The chain joins TRBV6-5 to TRBJ2-1; 8 bases are shared with TRBD1. Germline CDR1 is MNHEY and CDR2 is SVGAGI. The CDR3 extends over 13 amino acids. The V and J ends lost 0 bases and 15 bases, in that order; junction bases with no gene match: 7. The CDR3 here is CASSYSPGTGLFF. The CDR3 DNA reads as TGTGCCAGCAGTTACTCTCCCGGGACAGGACTGTTCTTC.

This clonotype came up many times. The chain uses TRBV20-1 and TRBJ2-3; D possibly corresponds to TRBD2 (5 bases). The CDR3 is made up of 15 amino acids. CDR1 and CDR2 from the germline V gene are DFQATT and SNEGSKA (reference sequence). The germline V and J ends were trimmed by 3 bases and 6 bases, with 19 bases remaining between them. The CDR3 region is CSASPSGLPSDTQYF. The CDR3 DNA is TGCAGTGCTAGCCCCTCTGGACTCCCATCGGATACGCAGTATTTT.

V usage is TRBV5-1 and J usage is TRBJ2-1; 8 bases fit TRBD2. This CDR3 is built from 15 residues. Trimming removed 0 bases from V and 3 bases from J; junction bases left unmatched: 2. Germline V lookup: CDR1 SGHRS, CDR2 YFSETQ. For the CDR3, the DNA is TGCGCCAGCAGCTTGGTAGCGGGGAACTACAATGAGCAGTTCTTC. It specifies CASSLVAGNYNEQFF.

This clonotype was observed at least ten times. This chain uses TRBV12-3 or TRBV12-4 with TRBJ1-1, with D tentatively TRBD1 (5 bases). Trimming removed 3 bases from V and 2 bases from J, with 13 bases in between. The CDR3 sequence is 15 residues long. DNA for the CDR3: TGTGCCAGCAGTTTCAGGGCGGGGGGTAACACTGAAGCTTTCTTT. Its protein is CASSFRAGGNTEAFF.

Notes on this clonotype: This may arise from a read error, as a much more abundant clone is one base away. J is TRBJ2-7 and V is TRBV5-1, with D possibly being TRBD1 (5 bases). The CDR3 covers 14 residues. Per germline, CDR1 SGHRS and CDR2 YFSETQ. V lost 8 bases and J 6 bases, leaving 21 bases between the germline ends. The CDR3 loop reads CARPVEQVTREQYF. DNA of the CDR3: TGCGCCAGACCCGTGGAACAGGTGACCCGCGAGCAGTACTTC.

This clonotype was picked up many times. The gene calls are TRBV4-2 and TRBJ2-5, with 9 bases lining up with TRBD2. The germline V gene encodes CDR1 LGHNA and CDR2 YNFKEQ. Trimming cost V 0 bases and J 2 bases; bases outside gene matches: 4. The CDR3 sequence is 16 residues long. The CDR3 region has the DNA TGTGCCAGCAGCCAAGAAGCGGGAGGTCTACAAGAGACCCAGTACTTC. Its translation: CASSQEAGGLQETQYF.

The table lists this clonotype with many counts. The genes are TRBV7-9 and TRBJ2-2; no clear D gene. CDR1 and CDR2 from the germline V gene are SEHNR and FQNEAQ (reference sequence). The V gene lost 5 bases and the J gene lost 0 bases, with 10 bases spanning the gap. This CDR3 has 15 amino acids. Here the CDR3 reads CASSHDTPNTGELFF. CDR3 nucleotide sequence: TGTGCCAGCAGCCATGACACCCCGAACACCGGGGAGCTGTTTTTT. Supplemented by reference TRBV7-9 and TRBJ2-2, the full variable domain reads DTGVSQNPRHKITKRGQNVTFRCDPISEHNRLYWYRQTLGQGPEFLTYFQNEAQLEKSRLLSDRFSAERPKGSFSTLEIQRTEQGDSAMYLCASSHDTPNTGELFFGEGSRLTVL.